This T cell receptor (beta chain) was recorded in a study of blood T cell repertoires in COVID-19. In the authors' methods: Quantification of nucleated cells was approximated via reference gene primer amplification. The assay was immunoSEQ multiplex PCR, and TCRdb's table has in-frame clones only and misses some. The D gene and trimming were derived from the DNA, and the V and J assignments and clone size from that table. This table holds about 33,000 clones, around 87% found once. Trimming at V came to 3 bases and at J to 1 base, leaving 15 bases not matched to a gene. The CDR3 sequence is 18 residues long. Germline CDR1 SGDLS, CDR2 YYNGEE.

The sequencing sample was made of peripheral blood. This clonotype was obtained from a man in his sixties or seventies with acute or convalescent COVID-19. The chain recombines TRBV9 with TRBJ2-5; the match to TRBD1 covers 7 bases. This CDR3 is CASSASRVRGRRQETQYF. Written as DNA, the CDR3 is TGTGCCAGCAGCGCCAGCAGAGTGAGGGGGCGCCGCCAAGAGACCCAGTACTTC.